This T cell receptor (beta chain) was found in a study of T cells in Graves' hyperthyroidism and ophthalmopathy. Study-wide findings and caveats: Blood samples included most of the expanded thyroid clonotypes exceeding 0.001.

Using RNA transcripts as the source, TCR beta CDR3 regions were amplified. Carried out on the TCR CDR3, a first-round RT-PCR used the HTBI primer set. TCRdb passed the multiplex PCR reads through MiXCR, listing each CDR3 protein once. The repertoire includes 500,000 to 600,000 distinct CDR3 sequences, under 60% of them detected once, and around 7.7% sits in the top ten. CDR1 and CDR2 from the germline V gene are DFQATT and SNEGSKA (reference sequence). J was trimmed by 0 bases and V by 5 bases; bases with no gene match: 3. This CDR3 is built from 14 residues. This clonotype was detected many times. The antigen is unknown.

The chain carries TRBV20-1 and TRBJ2-2, with 7 bases fitting TRBD1. The specimen was peripheral blood or thyroid tissue (not recorded which). The clonotype originates from a woman aged 18-29 years with Graves' hyperthyroidism. CDR3 DNA sequence: TGCAGTGCTTGGGACAGCGCGAACACCGGGGAGCTGTTTTTT. Its translation is CSAWDSANTGELFF.